These 14 T cell receptor beta chains originate from one sample sequenced in a study of T cell changes during pregnancy in multiple sclerosis. The repertoire was sequenced with immunoSEQ multiplex PCR; TCRdb's copy has only in-frame clones and lacks some. Seen here are fewer than 110,000 clones, almost 95% observed once, and the top ten hold about 0.93%. The material was peripheral blood, obtained after pregnancy. The source of these receptors is a female donor with multiple sclerosis, enrolled in a pregnancy study.

The chain recombines TRBV12-5 with TRBJ2-1; a possible D gene is TRBD2 (6 bases). CDR1 and CDR2 from the germline V gene are LGHNT and FRNRAP. CDR3 size: 13 residues. The V gene lost 10 bases and the J gene lost 14 bases, with 24 bases spanning the gap. CDR3 loop: CATSPRTPGGKFF. In nucleotides, the CDR3 is TGTGCTACATCCCCGAGGACGCCCGGCGGGAAGTTCTTC.

The gene calls are TRBV28 and TRBJ2-2; a possible D gene is TRBD2 (6 bases). The CDR3 is 15 amino acids. Germline V CDR1 and CDR2: MDHEN, SYDVKM. V was shortened by 4 bases and J by 1 base, with 10 bases between the two germline ends. The CDR3 nucleotides are TGTGCCAGCAGTTCCTGGGGGGAGAACACCGGGGAGCTGTTTTTT. It specifies CASSSWGENTGELFF.

The chain has TRBV10-1 and TRBJ2-5, with D unclear. There are 10 residues in the CDR3. The germline V gene encodes CDR1 WNHNN and CDR2 SYGVQD (reference sequence). V was pared by 10 bases and J by 3 bases, with 6 bases between. The CDR3 region is CATPEETQYF. The CDR3 DNA is TGCGCCACTCCCGAAGAGACCCAGTACTTC.

This chain links TRBV6-5 with TRBJ2-5; 7 bases are shared with TRBD2. Germline trimming cut 2 bases from V and 2 bases from J; bases unmatched to any gene: 5. The CDR3 has 15 amino acids. Germline values: CDR1 MNHEY, CDR2 SVGAGI. The CDR3 sequence is CASSYGLADQETQYF. The DNA of the CDR3 is TGTGCCAGCAGTTACGGGCTAGCGGATCAAGAGACCCAGTACTTC.

The chain carries TRBV6-5 and TRBJ2-1; D possibly corresponds to TRBD1 (6 bases). The CDR3 covers 12 residues. The V end lost 7 bases, the J end lost 8 bases, and 12 bases lay between the germline ends. Per germline, CDR1 MNHEY and CDR2 SVGAGI. This CDR3 is CASTGQSDEQFF. The CDR3 nucleotides are TGTGCCAGCACCGGACAGAGTGATGAGCAGTTCTTC.

V gene TRBV27 combines with J gene TRBJ1-1, with a weak D call TRBD1 (5 bases). V was cut by 3 bases and J by 4 bases, with 15 bases left in between. This CDR3 has 15 residues. Germline CDR1 MNHEY, CDR2 SMNVEV (reference sequence). The CDR3 region is CASSFGGSVSTEAFF. CDR3 sequence (DNA): TGTGCCAGCAGTTTTGGGGGGTCTGTGAGCACTGAAGCTTTCTTT.

V is TRBV27 and J is TRBJ1-4; TRBD1 aligns across 11 bases. The ends lost 3 bases at V and 0 bases at J; junction bases unmatched: 6. This CDR3 spans 18 amino acids. The V gene's germline CDR1 is MNHEY and CDR2 SMNVEV (reference sequence). The CDR3 spells CASSFKGQGVATNEKLFF. The DNA of the CDR3 is TGTGCCAGCAGTTTCAAGGGACAGGGGGTTGCAACTAATGAAAAACTGTTTTTT.

This sequence joins TRBV20-1 and TRBJ1-4; D is ambiguous. Between the trimmed V and J ends, which lost 5 bases and 10 bases, there was a span of 8 bases. Germline V lookup: CDR1 DFQATT, CDR2 SNEGSKA (reference sequence). The CDR3 totals 10 residues. The CDR3 DNA is TGCAGTGCTGTGAGAGGAAAACTGTTTTTT. It codes for CSAVRGKLFF.

The chain links TRBV15 to TRBJ1-4; D call uncertain. This CDR3 has 15 residues. Trimming took 5 bases from V and 2 from J, leaving 12 bases between them. The germline V gene has CDR1 LNHNV and CDR2 YYDKDF (reference sequence). The CDR3 DNA is TGTGCCACCAGCCCTCTTTTTGCGACTAATGAAAAACTGTTTTTT. Encoded protein: CATSPLFATNEKLFF.

The sample holds one count of this clone. The chain recombines TRBV7-6 with TRBJ2-1; 10 nucleotides match TRBD2. The V and J ends lost 5 bases and 3 bases, in that order; junction bases with no gene match: 10. Germline V gene sequence: CDR1 SGHVS, CDR2 FNYEAQ. This CDR3 has 17 residues. This CDR3 is CASSPYRLAGYYNEQFF. Written as DNA, the CDR3 is TGTGCCAGCAGCCCCTATCGACTAGCGGGCTACTACAATGAGCAGTTCTTC.

The gene calls are TRBV28 and TRBJ2-1, with 10 bases aligning to TRBD2. The CDR3 contains 16 residues. Germline CDR1 is MDHEN and CDR2 is SYDVKM. V lost 6 bases, J lost 1 base, and 6 bases stayed unmatched. The CDR3 DNA reads TGTGCCAGCAGGGTACAAGCGGGAGGGTCCTACAATGAGCAGTTCTTC. Translated: CASRVQAGGSYNEQFF.

The V gene is TRBV7-3, the J gene TRBJ2-7, with TRBD2 identical over 8 bases. With 0 bases clipped from V and 1 base from J, the junction kept 2 bases outside the gene matches. Germline CDR1 reads SGHTA; CDR2 reads FQGTGA. CDR3 length equals 15 residues. The CDR3 DNA follows: TGTGCCAGCAGCTTAACGGGCGGGGGGTCCTACGAGCAGTACTTC. It translates to CASSLTGGGSYEQYF.

The chain carries TRBV10-3 and TRBJ1-5; no reliable D call. Germline lookup yields CDR1 ENHRY and CDR2 SYGVKD. V lost 7 bases and J lost 3, with 10 bases in between. The CDR3 has 13 residues. Here the CDR3 DNA reads TGTGCCATCACCCCCCAAATCAATCAGCCCCAGCATTTT. Its translation is CAITPQINQPQHF.

In this sample, this clone turned up once. The chain is built from TRBV19 and TRBJ1-4; D gene unclear. Germline-derived CDR1 and CDR2 are LNHDA and SQIVND (reference sequence). V gave up 5 bases and J gave up 5 bases, with 9 bases separating them. The CDR3 loop spans 13 amino acids. In DNA, the CDR3 is TGTGCCAGTAGTTGGGGAGAGAATGAAAAACTGTTTTTT. It codes for CASSWGENEKLFF. Filled out from reference TRBV19 and TRBJ1-4, the complete variable domain reads DGGITQSPKYLFRKEGQNVTLSCEQNLNHDAMYWYRQDPGQGLRLIYYSQIVNDFQKGDIAEGYSVSREKKESFPLTVTSAQKNPTAFYLCASSWGENEKLFFGSGTQLSVL.